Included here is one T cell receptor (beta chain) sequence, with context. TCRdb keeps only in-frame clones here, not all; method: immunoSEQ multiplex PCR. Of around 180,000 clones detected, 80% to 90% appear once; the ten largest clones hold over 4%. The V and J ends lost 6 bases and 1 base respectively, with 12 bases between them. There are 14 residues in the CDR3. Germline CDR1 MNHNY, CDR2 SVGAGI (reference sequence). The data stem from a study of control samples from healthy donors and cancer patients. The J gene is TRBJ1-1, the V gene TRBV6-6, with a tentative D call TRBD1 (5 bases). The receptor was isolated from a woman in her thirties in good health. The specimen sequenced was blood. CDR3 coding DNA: TGTGCCAGCAGCCGGGTGGGGGGGAACACTGAAGCTTTCTTT. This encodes CASSRVGGNTEAFF.